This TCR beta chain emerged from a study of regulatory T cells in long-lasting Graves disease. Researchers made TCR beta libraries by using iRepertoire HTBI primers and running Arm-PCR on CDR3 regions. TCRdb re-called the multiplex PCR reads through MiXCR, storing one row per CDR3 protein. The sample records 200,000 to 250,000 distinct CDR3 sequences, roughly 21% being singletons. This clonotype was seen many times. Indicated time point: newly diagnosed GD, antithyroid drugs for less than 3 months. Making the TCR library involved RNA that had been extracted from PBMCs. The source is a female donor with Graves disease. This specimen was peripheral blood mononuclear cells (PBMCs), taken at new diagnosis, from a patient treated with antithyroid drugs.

The CDR3 DNA follows: TGTGCCAGCAGTGCTCAGGGTCGCACTGAAGCTTTCTTT. This translates into CASSAQGRTEAFF. This chain joins TRBV14 and TRBJ1-1; weak D call: TRBD1 (5 bases). The V end lost 6 bases, the J end lost 4 bases, and 12 bases lay between the germline ends. Per the germline V gene, CDR1 is SGHDN and CDR2 is FVKESK. This CDR3 spans 13 amino acids.